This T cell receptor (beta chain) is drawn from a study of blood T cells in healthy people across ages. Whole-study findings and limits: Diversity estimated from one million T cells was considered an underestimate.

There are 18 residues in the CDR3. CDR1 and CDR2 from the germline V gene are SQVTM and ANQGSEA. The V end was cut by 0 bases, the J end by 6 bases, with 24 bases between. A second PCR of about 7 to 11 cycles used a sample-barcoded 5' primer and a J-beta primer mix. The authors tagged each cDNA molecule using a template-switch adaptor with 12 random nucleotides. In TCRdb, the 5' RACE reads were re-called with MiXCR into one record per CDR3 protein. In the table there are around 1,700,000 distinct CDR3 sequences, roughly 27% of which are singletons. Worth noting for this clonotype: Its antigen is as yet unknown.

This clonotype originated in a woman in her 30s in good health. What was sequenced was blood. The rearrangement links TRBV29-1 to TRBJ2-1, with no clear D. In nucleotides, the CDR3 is TGCAGCGTTGAAGATCGGGTTTGGAAGAACCCGCCCAGCAATGAGCAGTTCTTC. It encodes CSVEDRVWKNPPSNEQFF.